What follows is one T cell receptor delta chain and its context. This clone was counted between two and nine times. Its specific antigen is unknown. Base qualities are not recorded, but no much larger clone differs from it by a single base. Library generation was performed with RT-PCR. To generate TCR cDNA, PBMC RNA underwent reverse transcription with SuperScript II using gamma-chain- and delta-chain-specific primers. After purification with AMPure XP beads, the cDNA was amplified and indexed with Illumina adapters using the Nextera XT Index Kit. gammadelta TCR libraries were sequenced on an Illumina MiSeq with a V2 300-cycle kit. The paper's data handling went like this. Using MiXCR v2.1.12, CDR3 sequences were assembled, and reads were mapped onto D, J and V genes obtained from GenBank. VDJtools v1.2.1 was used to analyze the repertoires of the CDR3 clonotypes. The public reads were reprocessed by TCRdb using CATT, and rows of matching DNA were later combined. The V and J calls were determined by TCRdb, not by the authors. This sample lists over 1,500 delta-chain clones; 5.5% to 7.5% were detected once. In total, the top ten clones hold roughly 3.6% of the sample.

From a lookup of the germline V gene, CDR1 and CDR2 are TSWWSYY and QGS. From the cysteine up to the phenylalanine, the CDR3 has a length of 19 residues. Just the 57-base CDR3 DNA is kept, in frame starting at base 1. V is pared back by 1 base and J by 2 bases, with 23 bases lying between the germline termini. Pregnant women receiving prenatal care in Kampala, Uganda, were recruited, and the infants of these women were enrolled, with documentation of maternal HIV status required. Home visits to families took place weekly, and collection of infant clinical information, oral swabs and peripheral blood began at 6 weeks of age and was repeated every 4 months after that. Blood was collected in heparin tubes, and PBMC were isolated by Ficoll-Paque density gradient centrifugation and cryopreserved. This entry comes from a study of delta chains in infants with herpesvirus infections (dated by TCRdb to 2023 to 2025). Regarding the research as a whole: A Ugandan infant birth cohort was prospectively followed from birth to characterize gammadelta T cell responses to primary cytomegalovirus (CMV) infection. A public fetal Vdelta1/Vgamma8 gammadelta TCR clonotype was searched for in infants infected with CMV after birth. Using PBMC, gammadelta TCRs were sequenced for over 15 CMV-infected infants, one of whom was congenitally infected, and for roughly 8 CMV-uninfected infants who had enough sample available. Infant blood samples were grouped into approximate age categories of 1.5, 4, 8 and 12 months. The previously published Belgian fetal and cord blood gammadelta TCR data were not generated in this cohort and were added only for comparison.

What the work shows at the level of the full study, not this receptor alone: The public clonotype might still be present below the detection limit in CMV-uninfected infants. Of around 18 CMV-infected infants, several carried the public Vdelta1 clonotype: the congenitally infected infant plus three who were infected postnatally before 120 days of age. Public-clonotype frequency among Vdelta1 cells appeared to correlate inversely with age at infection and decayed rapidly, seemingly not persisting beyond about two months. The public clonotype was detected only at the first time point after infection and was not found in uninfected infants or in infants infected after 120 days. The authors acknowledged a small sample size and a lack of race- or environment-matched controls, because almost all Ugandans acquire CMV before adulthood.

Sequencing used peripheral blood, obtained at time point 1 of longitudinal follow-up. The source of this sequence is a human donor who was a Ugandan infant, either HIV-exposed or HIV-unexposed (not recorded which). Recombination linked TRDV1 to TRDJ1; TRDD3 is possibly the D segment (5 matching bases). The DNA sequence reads TGTGCTCTTGGGGAACGGGCGCCTCCCCCGTACATGGGGACCGATAAACTCATCTTT. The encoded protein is CALGERAPPPYMGTDKLIF.